This T cell receptor beta chain was sequenced during a study of blood T cell repertoires in COVID-19. Study as a whole: Samples of COVID-19 (acute and convalescent) were obtained from the United States, Italy and Spain. From T cells, B-cell-depleted T cells, or PBMCs came the material, which was cDNA or gDNA.

In the source study's methods: Amplification from reference gene primers served as the basis for estimated nucleated cell counts. The repertoire was sequenced with immunoSEQ multiplex PCR; TCRdb's copy has only in-frame clones and lacks some. V and J calls and clone size follow that table, whereas D and trimming were derived from the DNA. The data hold hundreds of thousands of clones, with roughly 87% observed a single time. CDR3 length: 15 amino acids. Germline-derived CDR1 and CDR2 are MNHEY and SMNVEV (reference sequence). With 4 bases clipped from V and 4 bases from J, the junction kept 5 bases outside the gene matches.

The V and J genes are TRBV27 and TRBJ2-2; TRBD2 aligns across 8 bases. Material: peripheral blood. This TCR was recovered from a woman aged 45-65 years who had recovered from COVID-19. CDR3 in amino acids: CASSSTGGLTGELFF. CDR3 nucleotides: TGTGCCAGCAGTTCCACGGGAGGGCTCACCGGGGAGCTGTTTTTT.